The text below deals with one T cell receptor (beta chain). Its antigen has not been determined. Base qualities are not provided; no much larger clone lies one nucleotide away. The library was built by means of 5' RACE. Sequencing was performed on an Illumina HiSeq 2500. A second PCR of roughly 7 to 11 cycles was performed with a sample-barcoded 5' primer and a J-beta primer mix. A template-switch 5' adaptor carrying 12 random nucleotides introduced a unique molecular identifier onto each TCR beta cDNA molecule. At least 2.5 million CDR3-containing paired-end reads were obtained from each sample. The Mint cDNA synthesis kit, primed by a TRBC-specific oligonucleotide, was used to synthesize first-strand cDNA from all RNA. After uracil-DNA glycosylase treatment, a first 18-cycle PCR used universal primers M1SS and BC2_uni_R on all cDNA. Regarding the original processing steps: Each sample was normalized by randomly selecting 1 million high-quality reads, each carrying a distinct molecular identifier. Instead of being binned into consensus sequences, reads that shared molecular identifiers were thrown out. MiTCR, run with a Q25 quality threshold and the strictest error-elimination algorithm, handled CDR3 identification, clonotype clustering and error correction. A nonparametric unseen species model using Euler transformation provided a lower-bound estimate of total TCR beta diversity. In TCRdb, the public reads were trimmed at Q25 with fastp and aligned with MiXCR, with productive beta chains retained. Each entry is one CDR3 protein sequence, shown with its most common DNA and genes. The authors' filters were not applied to this entry. The sample yields around 1,000,000 distinct CDR3 sequences; approximately 25% were counted once. The ten largest clones take up approximately 0.75% of the sample.

This entry belongs to a study of blood T cells in healthy people across ages (dated by TCRdb to between 2015 and 2016). In terms of the full investigation: In model experiments, template switching captured roughly one uniquely barcoded TCR beta cDNA molecule for every two T cells. The study measured age-related changes in TCR beta repertoire diversity using deep sequencing normalized with unique cDNA molecular identifiers. The donors were divided into four age groups: young (average approximately 16 years), middle-aged (approximately 39), aged (under 70) and long-lived (82). Two additional independent replicas of 1 million unique cDNA reads from the same blood draw were analyzed for two donors (one aged 18 to 29 and one aged 80 or older). Paper-wide results and their limitations: As age increased, observed TCR beta diversity per million T cells dropped in a roughly linear way, and a significant reduction was already evident by age about 36. The long-lived group showed more naive CD4+ T cells, fewer expanded clones and increased TCR diversity than the aged group, suggesting age selection. Estimates of total diversity based on one million sequenced T cells were considered lower bounds and underestimates. Bulk unsorted PBMC profiling prevented conclusive comparison of naive and antigen-experienced compartments. The CMV infection status of donors was not known, potentially confounding age-related changes in expanded clonotypes. A strong correlation was found between observed TCR beta diversity and the percentage of naive T cells measured by flow cytometry.

Systemically healthy Caucasian individuals from Russia, approximately 39 in total and aged about 6 to 95 years, were included as donors. Approximately 10 milliliters of peripheral blood were collected from each donor into EDTA-treated Vacutainer tubes. Ficoll-Paque density-gradient centrifugation was used to isolate PBMCs, with at least 7 million per sample. Total RNA, at least 5 micrograms per sample, was extracted from PBMCs with Trizol reagent. The percentages of naive CD45RAhigh/CD27high T cells were determined by flow cytometry on a PBMC aliquot from every donor. Looking up the germline V gene yields CDR1 SQVTM and CDR2 ANQGSEA. The CDR3 numbers 11 residues from cysteine through phenylalanine. Kept here is only the CDR3 DNA, which spans 33 bases and is read in frame from base 1. Germline trimming: 7 bases from V, 10 bases from J; junction bases outside gene matches: 9. The sample also formed part of further work on T cells of mothers and their children. The second investigation adds: The donors were nine systemically healthy Caucasian individuals, made up of three mothers and their six children. cDNA synthesis used all of the extracted RNA, with 1.5 ug of RNA in each 15 ul reaction. Sample barcodes and 2-4 random nucleotides were added via the M1S primer in the second PCR. Over 10 million TCR beta CDR3 reads came from each mother, compared with a few million reads from each child. Thymic selection similarly shapes TCR recombination output in related and unrelated pairs, with minor effect from inherited differences. Related mother-child pairs always showed normalized repertoire overlap that was slightly higher than in unrelated mother-child pairs, though the difference was never significant. Persistent microchimeric T cell clones were not detected, at a sensitivity of roughly 100 clones per million clonotypes. In the study, deep NGS was used to compare the TCR beta repertoires of mothers and children, and features distinguishing related mother-child pairs from unrelated individuals were sought. On average, the children were 11 +/- 4 years old, while the mothers were about 40 +/- 4 years old. After adapter ligation with NEBNext reagents, the libraries were sequenced on Illumina HiSeq 2000 with 100+100 nt paired-end reads. To avoid cross-contamination, the mother libraries and the child libraries were prepared a month apart and sequenced in separate runs. Between roughly 450,000 and 2,000,000 distinct TCR beta clonotypes were identified per donor. Naive TCR beta clonotypes were estimated from low-frequency clonotypes matched to each donor's FACS-determined naive share, without sorting.

Sequences were obtained from blood. The chain couples TRBV29-1 to TRBJ1-1; TRBD1 matches 7 bases in the middle. The source of this sequence is a girl aged 2-10 years in good health. The CDR3 protein: CSGKQGRRAFF. The DNA sequence reads TGCAGCGGTAAACAGGGGCGCAGAGCTTTCTTT.